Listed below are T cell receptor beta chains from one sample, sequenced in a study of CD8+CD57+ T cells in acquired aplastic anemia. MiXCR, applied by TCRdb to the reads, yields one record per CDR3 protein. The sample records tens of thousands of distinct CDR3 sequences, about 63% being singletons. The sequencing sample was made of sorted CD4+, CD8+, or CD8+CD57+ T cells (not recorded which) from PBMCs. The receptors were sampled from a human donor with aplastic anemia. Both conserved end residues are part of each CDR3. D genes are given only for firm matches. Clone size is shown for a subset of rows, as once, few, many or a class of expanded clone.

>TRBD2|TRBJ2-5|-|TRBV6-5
CASSSLGFSGDQETQYF
TGTGCCAGCAGCTCACTCGGATTTAGCGGGGACCAAGAGACCCAGTACTTC
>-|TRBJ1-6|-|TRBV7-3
CASSSQPNSPLHF
TGTGCCAGCAGCTCACAGCCTAATTCACCCCTCCACTTT
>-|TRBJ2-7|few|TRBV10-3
CAIMEGASSYEQYF
TGTGCCATCATGGAGGGAGCTTCGTCCTACGAGCAGTACTTC
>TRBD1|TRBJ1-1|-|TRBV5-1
CASSMPMGQGDTEAFF
TGCGCCAGCAGCATGCCAATGGGACAGGGGGACACTGAAGCTTTCTTT
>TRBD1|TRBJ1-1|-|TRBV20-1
CSAGITGTGGAFF
TGCAGTGCTGGAATTACCGGGACAGGGGGCGCTTTCTTT
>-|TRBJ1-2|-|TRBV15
CATSRDSSGVSNF
TGTGCCACCAGCAGAGATTCCTCAGGGGTCTCCAACTTC
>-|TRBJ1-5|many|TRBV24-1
CATSDSGWGGNQPQHF
TGTGCCACCAGTGATTCGGGGTGGGGCGGGAATCAGCCCCAGCATTTT
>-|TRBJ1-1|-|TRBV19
CASSHRGSRSEAFF
TGTGCCAGCAGTCACCGAGGCAGCAGAAGTGAAGCTTTCTTT
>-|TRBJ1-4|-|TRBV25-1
CATGGQKNEKLFF
TGTGCCACGGGGGGGCAGAAAAATGAAAAACTGTTTTTT
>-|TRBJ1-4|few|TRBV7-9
CASSVTNEKLFF
TGTGCCAGCAGCGTGACTAATGAAAAACTGTTTTTT
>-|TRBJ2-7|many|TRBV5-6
CASSLAGEQYF
TGTGCCAGCAGCTTGGCGGGCGAGCAGTACTTC
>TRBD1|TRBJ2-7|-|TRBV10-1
CASSPSGGDYEQYF
TGCGCCAGCAGCCCCTCAGGGGGTGACTACGAGCAGTACTTC
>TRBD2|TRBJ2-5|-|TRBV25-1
CASSEPRPGRAMQETQYF
TGTGCCAGCAGTGAGCCCCGTCCGGGGAGGGCAATGCAAGAGACCCAGTACTTC
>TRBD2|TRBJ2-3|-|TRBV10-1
CASSAPPLAGSTDTQYF
TGCGCCAGCAGTGCCCCCCCACTAGCGGGGAGCACAGATACGCAGTATTTT
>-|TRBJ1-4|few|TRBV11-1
CASSKGPSANEKLFF
TGTGCCAGCAGTAAGGGGCCGTCGGCTAATGAAAAACTGTTTTTT
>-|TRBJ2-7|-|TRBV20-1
CSASHPRDGPYEQYF
TGCAGTGCTAGTCATCCCCGAGACGGTCCCTACGAGCAGTACTTC
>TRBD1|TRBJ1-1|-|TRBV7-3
CASSSTGGGGTEAFF
TGTGCCAGCAGCTCGACAGGGGGCGGGGGCACTGAAGCTTTCTTT
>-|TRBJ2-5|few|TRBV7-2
CASSFYGETQYF
TGTGCCAGCAGCTTTTACGGGGAGACCCAGTACTTC
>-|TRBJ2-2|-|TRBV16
CASSQIQTGELFF
TGTGCCAGCAGCCAAATACAGACCGGGGAGCTGTTTTTT
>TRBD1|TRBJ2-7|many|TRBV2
CAASNPGQFDEQYF
TGTGCCGCCTCCAACCCGGGACAGTTCGACGAGCAGTACTTC
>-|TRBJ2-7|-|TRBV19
CASSIGQPYEQYF
TGTGCCAGTAGTATTGGACAGCCATACGAGCAGTACTTC
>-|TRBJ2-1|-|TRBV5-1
CASSGGSYNEQFF
TGCGCCAGCAGCGGGGGGTCCTACAATGAGCAGTTCTTC
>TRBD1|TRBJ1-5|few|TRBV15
CATSKARDRGNQPQHF
TGTGCCACCAGCAAAGCCCGGGACAGGGGAAATCAGCCCCAGCATTTT
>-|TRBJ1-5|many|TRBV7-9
CASTEGVSAQPQHF
TGTGCCAGCACCGAGGGGGTCTCGGCTCAGCCCCAGCATTTT
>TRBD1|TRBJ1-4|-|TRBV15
CATSRRRQGSEKLFF
TGTGCCACCAGCAGGCGAAGACAGGGTAGTGAAAAACTGTTTTTT
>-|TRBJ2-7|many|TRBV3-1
CASSPPRQDYEQYF
TGTGCCAGCAGCCCCCCTAGGCAGGACTACGAGCAGTACTTC
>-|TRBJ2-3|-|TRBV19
CASSYTFTGTQYF
TGTGCCAGTAGTTACACCTTCACAGGTACGCAGTATTTT
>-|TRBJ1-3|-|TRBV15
CATSRGQGGGNTIYF
TGTGCCACCAGCAGAGGCCAGGGCGGTGGAAACACCATATATTTT
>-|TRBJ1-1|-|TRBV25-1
CASSLTETGFDTEAFF
TGTGCCAGCAGCCTAACCGAGACAGGTTTCGACACTGAAGCTTTCTTT
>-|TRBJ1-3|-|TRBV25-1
CASRALGEGGNTIYF
TGTGCCAGCAGGGCCCTTGGTGAGGGTGGAAACACCATATATTTT
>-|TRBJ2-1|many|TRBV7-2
CASSSQRGLAYEQFF
TGTGCCAGCAGCTCCCAGAGAGGGCTAGCCTATGAGCAGTTCTTC
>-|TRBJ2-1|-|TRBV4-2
CASSQDGIATYNEQFF
TGTGCCAGCAGCCAAGATGGAATAGCGACCTACAATGAGCAGTTCTTC
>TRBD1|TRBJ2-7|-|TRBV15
CATSGQGAEQYF
TGTGCCACCAGCGGACAGGGGGCCGAGCAGTACTTC
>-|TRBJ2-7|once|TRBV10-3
CAIGGTVDEQYF
TGTGCCATCGGGGGGACAGTTGACGAGCAGTACTTC
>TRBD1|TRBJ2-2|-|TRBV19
CASSFRTGSTGELFF
TGTGCCAGTAGTTTCCGGACAGGTTCAACCGGGGAGCTGTTTTTT
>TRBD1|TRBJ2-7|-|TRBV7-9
CASSQDYRTGREQYF
TGTGCCAGCAGCCAAGATTACCGGACAGGGCGCGAGCAGTACTTC
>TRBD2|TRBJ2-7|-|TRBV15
CATSRSGSGYEQYF
TGTGCCACCAGCAGAAGCGGGAGTGGGTATGAGCAGTACTTC
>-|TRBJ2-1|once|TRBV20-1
CSARDPGHNEQFF
TGCAGTGCTAGAGATCCAGGTCACAATGAGCAGTTCTTC
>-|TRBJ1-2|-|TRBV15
CATSRDSPGSYGYTF
TGTGCCACCAGCAGAGATAGCCCAGGATCCTATGGCTACACCTTC
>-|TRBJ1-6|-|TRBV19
CASSIAGRDSPLHF
TGTGCCAGTAGTATAGCCGGTAGGGATTCACCCCTCCACTTT
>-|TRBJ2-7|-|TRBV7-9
CASSLGWDEQYF
TGTGCCAGCAGCTTAGGGTGGGACGAGCAGTACTTC
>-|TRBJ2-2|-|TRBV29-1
CSVEGGNTGELFF
TGCAGCGTTGAGGGGGGGAACACCGGGGAGCTGTTTTTT
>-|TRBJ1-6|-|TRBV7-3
CASSLGAGVISPLHF
TGTGCCAGCAGCTTAGGGGCAGGGGTCATCTCACCCCTCCACTTT
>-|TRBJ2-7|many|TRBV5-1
CASSPGQGLYEQYF
TGCGCCAGCAGCCCGGGACAAGGCCTCTACGAGCAGTACTTC
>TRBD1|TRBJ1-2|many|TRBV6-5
CASSYSIWGQNYGYTF
TGTGCCAGCAGTTACTCGATTTGGGGACAGAACTATGGCTACACCTTC
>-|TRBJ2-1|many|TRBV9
CASSVDKDQLTF
TGTGCCAGCAGCGTAGACAAGGACCAGCTTACTTTC
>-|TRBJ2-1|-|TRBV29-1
CSVVNNEQFF
TGCAGCGTTGTTAACAATGAGCAGTTCTTC
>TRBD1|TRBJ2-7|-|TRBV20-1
CSAESRDRVYEQYF
TGCAGTGCTGAGTCCCGGGACAGGGTCTACGAGCAGTACTTC
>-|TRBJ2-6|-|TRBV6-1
CASRHSSGANVLTF
TGTGCCAGCAGGCACAGCTCTGGGGCCAACGTCCTGACTTTC
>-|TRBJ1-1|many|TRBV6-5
CASSCRAAPNTEAFF
TGTGCCAGCAGTTGTAGGGCCGCACCTAACACTGAAGCTTTCTTT
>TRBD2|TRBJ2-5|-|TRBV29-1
CSVVASGSQTQYF
TGCAGCGTTGTGGCTAGCGGGAGTCAGACCCAGTACTTC
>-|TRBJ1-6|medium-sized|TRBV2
CASSDAGATYNSPLHF
TGTGCCAGCAGTGACGCGGGAGCAACCTATAATTCACCCCTCCACTTT
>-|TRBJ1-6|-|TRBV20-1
CSARGGEPSGSPSPLHF
TGCAGTGCGCGGGGGGGGGAGCCCTCCGGGTCTCCTTCACCCCTCCACTTT
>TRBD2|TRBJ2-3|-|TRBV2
CASSDRLASGDTQYF
TGTGCCAGCAGCGACCGACTAGCCAGTGGGGATACGCAGTATTTT
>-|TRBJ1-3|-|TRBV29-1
CSVTGFSGNTIYF
TGCAGCGTTACGGGGTTCTCTGGAAACACCATATATTTT
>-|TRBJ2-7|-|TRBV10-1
CASSEGEGPYEQYF
TGCGCCAGCAGTGAGGGGGAAGGTCCCTACGAGCAGTACTTC
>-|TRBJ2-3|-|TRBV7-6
CASSHTRGRGTDTQYF
TGTGCCAGCAGCCATACCAGGGGTAGGGGGACAGATACGCAGTATTTT
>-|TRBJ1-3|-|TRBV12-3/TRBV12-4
CAYHGNGNTIYF
TGTGCCTACCACGGGAATGGAAACACCATATATTTT
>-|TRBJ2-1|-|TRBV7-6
CASSLTNEQFF
TGTGCCAGCAGCTTAACGAATGAGCAGTTCTTC
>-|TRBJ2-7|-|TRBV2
CASSLPSPEQYF
TGTGCCAGCAGTCTACCCTCCCCCGAGCAGTACTTC